Each of the 18 T cell receptor beta chains below was sequenced from the same sample in a study of shared clonotypes between healthy human individuals. The method was immunoSEQ multiplex PCR; TCRdb's version includes in-frame clones alone and lacks a portion of them. This sample has around 2.5 million clones, with over 85% found just once. The material sequenced was naive CD4+ T cells from PBMCs. Subset specified: CD45RA+ positively selected. The receptors come from a man younger than 35 in good health. Some clones in this sample may be carry-over from other donors' samples.

The chain recombines TRBV27 with TRBJ2-7; 10 bases align to TRBD1. Germline CDR1 reads MNHEY; CDR2 reads SMNVEV (reference sequence). V gave up 3 bases and J gave up 3 bases; unmatched junction bases: 2. The CDR3 has 14 amino acids. The CDR3, as DNA: TGTGCCAGCAGTTTGTGGACAGGGGGCTACGAGCAGTACTTC. Translation: CASSLWTGGYEQYF.

The genes are TRBV7-8 and TRBJ2-1, with 13 bases that match TRBD2. The CDR3 consists of 18 residues. The germline gives CDR1 SGHVS, CDR2 FQNEAQ. V was clipped by 1 base and J by 0 bases; unmatched bases: 3. The CDR3 loop is CASSLGLAGGVSYNEQFF. CDR3 DNA: TGTGCCAGCAGCTTAGGACTAGCGGGGGGCGTCTCCTACAATGAGCAGTTCTTC.

V usage is TRBV5-1 and J usage is TRBJ1-1; 7 nucleotides match TRBD1. The CDR3 has 14 residues. V lost 5 bases and J lost 3; bases outside the gene matches: 7. Germline values: CDR1 SGHRS, CDR2 YFSETQ. This chain's CDR3 is CASRLQGMDTEAFF. DNA of the CDR3: TGCGCCAGCAGACTACAGGGGATGGACACTGAAGCTTTCTTT.

The J gene is TRBJ2-3, the V gene TRBV15; 14 bases are a match to TRBD2. CDR3 size: 20 residues. Per germline, CDR1 LNHNV and CDR2 YYDKDF (reference sequence). With 0 bases clipped from V and 3 bases from J, the junction kept 11 bases outside the gene matches. CDR3 DNA sequence: TGTGCCACCAGCAGAGACCCGACCGGGACTAGCGGGAGACGTACAGATACGCAGTATTTT. This sequence encodes CATSRDPTGTSGRRTDTQYF.

This clone has a single count. The rearrangement uses TRBV19 and TRBJ2-5; no reliable D call. This CDR3 spans 14 amino acids. Germline assignment: CDR1 LNHDA and CDR2 SQIVND (reference sequence). Trimming removed 6 bases from V and 5 bases from J, with 16 bases in between. The CDR3 is CASRRTNPGETQYF. The CDR3 region has the DNA TGTGCCAGTAGGAGGACCAACCCTGGGGAGACCCAGTACTTC.

The sample holds a few counts of this clone. The gene calls are TRBV29-1 and TRBJ1-1, with 9 positions matching TRBD1. Losses at the gene ends were 7 bases for V and 1 base for J; bases not matched to a gene: 7. The V gene's germline CDR1 is SQVTM and CDR2 ANQGSEA. This CDR3 spans 14 amino acids. CDR3 amino acids: CSAPAGQGNTEAFF. CDR3 nucleotide sequence: TGCAGCGCACCCGCGGGACAGGGGAACACTGAAGCTTTCTTT.

V gene TRBV4-1 combines with J gene TRBJ1-4; D is possibly TRBD1 (5 bases). The CDR3 spans 15 residues. Trimming left V 3 bases short and J 7 bases short, with 15 bases between. In germline, CDR1 is MGHRA, CDR2 YSYEKL. CDR3 coding DNA: TGCGCCAGCAGCCATACCGGGACGGTCTTTGAAAAACTGTTTTTT. The encoded protein is CASSHTGTVFEKLFF.

Concerning this clone itself: In the same sample, other DNA sequences code for this CDR3. This chain links TRBV5-1 with TRBJ2-7; 12 bases map to TRBD2. V lost 4 bases to trimming and J lost 4 bases; unmatched junction nucleotides: 6. Per germline, CDR1 SGHRS and CDR2 YFSETQ. This CDR3 comprises 15 residues. The CDR3 reads CASSPLAGGPYEQYF. CDR3 nucleotides: TGCGCCAGCAGCCCTCTAGCGGGAGGGCCGTACGAGCAGTACTTC.

With regard to this clone: Within the sample, other DNA sequences also encode this same CDR3. J is TRBJ1-1 and V is TRBV7-8, with D possibly being TRBD1 (6 bases). CDR3 size: 13 residues. In germline, CDR1 is SGHVS, CDR2 FQNEAQ. Trimming stripped 5 bases from V and 0 bases from J, with 7 bases between. CDR3 region: CASSRGLNTEAFF. DNA of the CDR3: TGTGCCAGCAGCCGGGGGCTGAACACTGAAGCTTTCTTT.

The chain has TRBV19 and TRBJ2-1, with a possible D match to TRBD1 (6 bases). The CDR3 is made up of 17 amino acids. The V end lost 3 bases, the J end lost 0 bases, and 15 bases lay between the germline ends. CDR1 is LNHDA, CDR2 SQIVND, per germline (reference sequence). The CDR3 DNA sequence: TGTGCCAGTAGTATCGGGCAGGGGATAATCTCCTACAATGAGCAGTTCTTC. Amino acid sequence: CASSIGQGIISYNEQFF.

The chain couples TRBV11-2 to TRBJ2-3; a weak D match, TRBD1 (5 bases). The CDR3 consists of 16 residues. The germline V gene has CDR1 SGHAT and CDR2 FQNNGV. Trimming shortened V by 5 bases and J by 2 bases, and 17 bases separated the two germline ends. The DNA of the CDR3 is TGTGCCAGCAGCCTTGAAGGGGCTCCCGTCACAGATACGCAGTATTTT. The encoded protein is CASSLEGAPVTDTQYF.

The chain recombines TRBV6-5 with TRBJ2-3; 7 nucleotides match TRBD2. The CDR3 is 14 amino acids. Germline lookup yields CDR1 MNHEY and CDR2 SVGAGI. V was pared by 7 bases and J by 2 bases, with 6 bases of the junction left unmatched. As DNA, the CDR3 is TGTGCCAGCAAGATTAGCGGGTACACAGATACGCAGTATTTT. Translating gives CASKISGYTDTQYF.

The J gene is TRBJ2-4, the V gene TRBV7-6; maybe TRBD2 (5 bases). Trimming left V 10 bases short and J 2 bases short, with 30 bases between. Germline V gene lookup returns CDR1 SGHVS and CDR2 FNYEAQ. This CDR3 is 19 amino acids long. Here the CDR3 DNA reads TGTGCCATGCCGATCCCAGAGAAGGGTCAAAGGGAGACCAAAAACATTCAGTACTTC. Residues: CAMPIPEKGQRETKNIQYF.

This clone has more than one count but fewer than ten. Other DNA sequences in the same sample also yield this CDR3. V usage is TRBV10-1 and J usage is TRBJ2-7; D is tentatively TRBD1 or TRBD2 (6 bases each). CDR1 WNHNN and CDR2 SYGVQD come from the germline V gene (reference sequence). V gave up 3 bases and J gave up 4 bases, with 13 bases separating them. The CDR3 has 14 residues. Written as DNA, the CDR3 is TGCGCCAGCAGTGAAGGGGGGTCTTCGTACGAGCAGTACTTC. Protein: CASSEGGSSYEQYF.

This chain joins TRBV28 and TRBJ2-3; D is perhaps TRBD2 (6 bases). Trimming pared 10 bases from V and 0 bases from J, leaving 8 bases between. This CDR3 region has 12 residues. Germline V lookup: CDR1 MDHEN, CDR2 SYDVKM. The chain's CDR3 is CAIGLSTDTQYF. The CDR3 DNA reads as TGTGCCATCGGACTAAGCACAGATACGCAGTATTTT. Variable domain in full (rest from reference TRBV28 and TRBJ2-3): DVKVTQSSRYLVKRTGEKVFLECVQDMDHENMFWYRQDPGLGLRLIYFSYDVKMKEKGDIPEGYSVSREKKERFSLILESASTNQTSMYLCAIGLSTDTQYFGPGTRLTVL.

This chain uses TRBV30 with TRBJ2-1, with D possibly TRBD1 on 5 matching bases. The length of the CDR3 is 14 residues. Trimming took 5 bases from V and 4 from J, leaving 15 bases between them. Germline-derived CDR1 and CDR2 are GTSNPN and SVGIG (reference sequence). The CDR3 spells CAWWGRTPYNEQFF. DNA of the CDR3: TGTGCCTGGTGGGGCCGCACACCTTACAATGAGCAGTTCTTC.

To note about this clone: The same CDR3 is also encoded by other DNA sequences in this sample. V gene TRBV28 combines with J gene TRBJ1-1; 7 bases align to TRBD1. CDR3 size: 13 residues. The V and J ends lost 5 bases and 5 bases, in that order; junction bases with no gene match: 5. CDR1 is MDHEN, CDR2 SYDVKM, per germline. In DNA, the CDR3 is TGTGCCAGCAGTCTCCAGGGGGAAACTGAAGCTTTCTTT. It is translated as CASSLQGETEAFF.

The chain joins TRBV30 to TRBJ2-1; D possibly matches TRBD1 or TRBD2 (5 bases each). Germline CDR1 reads GTSNPN; CDR2 reads SVGIG (reference sequence). The germline V and J ends were trimmed by 2 bases and 6 bases, with 11 bases remaining between them. This CDR3 comprises 13 residues. The chain's CDR3 is CAWSWGSGNEQFF. CDR3 DNA sequence: TGTGCCTGGAGTTGGGGGAGCGGCAATGAGCAGTTCTTC.